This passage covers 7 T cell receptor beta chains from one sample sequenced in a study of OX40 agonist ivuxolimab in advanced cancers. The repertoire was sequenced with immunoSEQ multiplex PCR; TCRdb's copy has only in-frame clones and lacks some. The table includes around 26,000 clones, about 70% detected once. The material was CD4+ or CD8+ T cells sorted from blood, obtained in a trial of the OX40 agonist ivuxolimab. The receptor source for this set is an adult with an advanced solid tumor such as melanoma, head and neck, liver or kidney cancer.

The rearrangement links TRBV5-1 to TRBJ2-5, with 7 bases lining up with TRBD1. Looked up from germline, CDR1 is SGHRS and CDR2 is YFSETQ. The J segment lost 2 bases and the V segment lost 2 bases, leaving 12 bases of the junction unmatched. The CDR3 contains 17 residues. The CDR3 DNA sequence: TGCGCCAGCAGCTTCGATGACAGGGTCCCCTCTCAAGAGACCCAGTACTTC. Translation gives CASSFDDRVPSQETQYF.

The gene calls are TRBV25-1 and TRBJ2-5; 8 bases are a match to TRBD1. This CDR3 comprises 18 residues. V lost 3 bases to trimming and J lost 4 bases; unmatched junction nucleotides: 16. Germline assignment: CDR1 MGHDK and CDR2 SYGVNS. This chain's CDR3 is CASSDMGQVMSRGETQYF. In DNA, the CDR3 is TGTGCCAGCAGTGATATGGGACAGGTGATGTCGAGAGGAGAGACCCAGTACTTC.

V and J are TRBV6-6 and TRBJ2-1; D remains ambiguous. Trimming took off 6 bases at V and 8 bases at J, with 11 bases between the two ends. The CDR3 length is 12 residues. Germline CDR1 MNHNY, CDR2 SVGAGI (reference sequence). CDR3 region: CASSLTLDEQFF. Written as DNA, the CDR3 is TGTGCCAGCAGCCTCACTTTAGATGAGCAGTTCTTC.

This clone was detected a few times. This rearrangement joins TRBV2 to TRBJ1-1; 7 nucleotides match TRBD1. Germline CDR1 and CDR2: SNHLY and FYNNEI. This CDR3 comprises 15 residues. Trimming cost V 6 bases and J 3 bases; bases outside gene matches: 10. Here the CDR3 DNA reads TGTGCCAGCAGCGCGACAGGGAATTGGGACACTGAAGCTTTCTTT. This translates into CASSATGNWDTEAFF. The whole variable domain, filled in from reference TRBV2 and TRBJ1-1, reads EPEVTQTPSHQVTQMGQEVILRCVPISNHLYFYWYRQILGQKVEFLVSFYNNEISEKSEIFDDQFSVERPDGSNFTLKIRSTKLEDSAMYFCASSATGNWDTEAFFGQGTRLTVV.

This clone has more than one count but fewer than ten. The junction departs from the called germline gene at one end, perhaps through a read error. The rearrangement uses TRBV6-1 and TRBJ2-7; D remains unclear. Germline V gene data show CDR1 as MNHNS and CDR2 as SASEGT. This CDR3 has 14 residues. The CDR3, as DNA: TGTGCCAGCAGTGATGTTAAGGGCTCCCACGAGCAGTACTTC. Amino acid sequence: CASSDVKGSHEQYF.

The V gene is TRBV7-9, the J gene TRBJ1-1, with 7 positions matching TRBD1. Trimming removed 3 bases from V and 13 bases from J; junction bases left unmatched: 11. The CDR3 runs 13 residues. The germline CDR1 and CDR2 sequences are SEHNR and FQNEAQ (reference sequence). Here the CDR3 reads CASSFSPRQGLFF. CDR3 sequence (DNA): TGTGCCAGCAGCTTTTCCCCCAGACAGGGCCTTTTCTTT. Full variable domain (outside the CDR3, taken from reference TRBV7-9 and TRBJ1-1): DTGVSQNPRHKITKRGQNVTFRCDPISEHNRLYWYRQTLGQGPEFLTYFQNEAQLEKSRLLSDRFSAERPKGSFSTLEIQRTEQGDSAMYLCASSFSPRQGLFFGQGTRLTVV.

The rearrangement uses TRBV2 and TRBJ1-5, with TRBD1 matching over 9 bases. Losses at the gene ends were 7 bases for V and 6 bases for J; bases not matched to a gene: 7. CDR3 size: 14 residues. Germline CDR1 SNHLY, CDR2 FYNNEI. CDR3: CASTRDRDGQPQHF. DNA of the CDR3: TGTGCCAGCACCCGGGACAGGGACGGTCAGCCCCAGCATTTT.